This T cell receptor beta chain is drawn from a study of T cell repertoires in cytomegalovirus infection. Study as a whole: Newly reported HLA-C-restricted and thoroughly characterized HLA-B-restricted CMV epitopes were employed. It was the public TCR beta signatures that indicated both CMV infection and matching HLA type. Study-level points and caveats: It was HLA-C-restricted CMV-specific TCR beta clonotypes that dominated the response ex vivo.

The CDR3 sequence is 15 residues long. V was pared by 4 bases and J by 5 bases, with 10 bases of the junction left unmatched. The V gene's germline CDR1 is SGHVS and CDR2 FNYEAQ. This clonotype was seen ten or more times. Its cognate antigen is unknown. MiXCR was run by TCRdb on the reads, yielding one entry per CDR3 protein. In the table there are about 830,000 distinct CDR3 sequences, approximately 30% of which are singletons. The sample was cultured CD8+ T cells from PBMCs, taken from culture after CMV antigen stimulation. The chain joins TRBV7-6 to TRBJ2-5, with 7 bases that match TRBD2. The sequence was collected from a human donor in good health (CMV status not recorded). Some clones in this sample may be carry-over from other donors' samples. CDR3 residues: CASSWRAGSGETQYF. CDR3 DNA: TGTGCCAGCAGCTGGAGAGCGGGGTCCGGGGAGACCCAGTACTTC. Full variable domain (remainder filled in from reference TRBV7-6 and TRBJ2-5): GAGVSQSPRYKVTKRGQDVALRCDPISGHVSLYWYRQALGQGPEFLTYFNYEAQQDKSGLPNDRFSAERPEGSISTLTIQRTEQRDSAMYRCASSWRAGSGETQYFGPGTRLLVL.